This T cell receptor (beta chain) was sequenced during a study of blood T cell repertoires in COVID-19. Study overall: Sites across the United States, Italy and Spain contributed samples from acute and convalescent COVID-19. Nucleic acid was either cDNA or gDNA, and it came from T cells, B-cell-depleted T cells, or PBMCs.

As handled by the study authors: Amplification from reference gene primers served as the basis for estimated nucleated cell counts. Only in-frame clones appear in the TCRdb table, and some are missing; sequencing was by immunoSEQ multiplex PCR. V, J and clone size reflect that table, while D and trimming were determined from the DNA. Of more than 50,000 clones in the sample, approximately 80% were seen once. V was pared by 3 bases and J by 4 bases, with 15 bases between. Germline V lookup: CDR1 MNHEY, CDR2 SVGEGT. The CDR3 loop spans 15 amino acids. V is TRBV6-2 or TRBV6-3 and J is TRBJ1-1, with D maybe TRBD1 (6 bases). Source material: peripheral blood. The source is a man between 65 and 85 years old with active or convalescent COVID-19. The CDR3 DNA reads TGTGCCAGCAGTTATGGAACAGGGTTGAGCACTGAAGCTTTCTTT. Encoded protein: CASSYGTGLSTEAFF.